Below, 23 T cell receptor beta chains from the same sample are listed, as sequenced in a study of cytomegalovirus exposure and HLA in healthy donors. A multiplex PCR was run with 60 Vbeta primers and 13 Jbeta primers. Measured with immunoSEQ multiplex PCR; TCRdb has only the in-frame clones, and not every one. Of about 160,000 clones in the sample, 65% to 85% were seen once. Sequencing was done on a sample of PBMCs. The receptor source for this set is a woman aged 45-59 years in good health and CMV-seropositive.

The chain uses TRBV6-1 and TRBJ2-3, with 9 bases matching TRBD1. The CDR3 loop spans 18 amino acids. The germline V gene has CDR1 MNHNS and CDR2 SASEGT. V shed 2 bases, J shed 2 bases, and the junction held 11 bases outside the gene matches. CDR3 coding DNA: TGTGCCAGCAGTGAACGAACAGGGGGGACAGGGCTCACAGATACGCAGTATTTT. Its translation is CASSERTGGTGLTDTQYF.

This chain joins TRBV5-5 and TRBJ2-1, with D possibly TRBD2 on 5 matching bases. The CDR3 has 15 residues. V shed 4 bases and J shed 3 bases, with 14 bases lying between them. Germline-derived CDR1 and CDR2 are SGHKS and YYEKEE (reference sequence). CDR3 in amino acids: CASSPLGAVYNEQFF. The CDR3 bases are TGTGCCAGCAGCCCTCTGGGAGCGGTCTACAATGAGCAGTTCTTC.

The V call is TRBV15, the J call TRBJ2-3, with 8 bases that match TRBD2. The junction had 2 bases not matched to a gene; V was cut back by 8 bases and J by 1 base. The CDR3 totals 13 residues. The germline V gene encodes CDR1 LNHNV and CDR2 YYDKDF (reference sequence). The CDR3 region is CATSRGGTDTQYF. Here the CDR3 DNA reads TGTGCCACCTCGCGGGGGGGCACAGATACGCAGTATTTT.

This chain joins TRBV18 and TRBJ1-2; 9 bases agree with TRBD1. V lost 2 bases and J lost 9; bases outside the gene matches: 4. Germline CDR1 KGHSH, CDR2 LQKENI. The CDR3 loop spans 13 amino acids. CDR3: CASSPGTGMSYTF. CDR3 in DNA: TGTGCCAGCTCACCAGGGACAGGGATGAGCTACACCTTC.

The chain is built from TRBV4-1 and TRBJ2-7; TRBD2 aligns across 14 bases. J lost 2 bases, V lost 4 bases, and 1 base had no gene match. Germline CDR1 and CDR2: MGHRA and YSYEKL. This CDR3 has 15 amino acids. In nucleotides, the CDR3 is TGCGCCAGCAGCCGGACTAGCGGGGGGACCTACGAGCAGTACTTC. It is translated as CASSRTSGGTYEQYF.

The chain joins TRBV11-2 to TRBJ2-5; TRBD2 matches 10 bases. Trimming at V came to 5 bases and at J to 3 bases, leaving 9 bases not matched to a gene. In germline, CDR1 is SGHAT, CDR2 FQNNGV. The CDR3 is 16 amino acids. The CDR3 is CASSPERGGTEETQYF. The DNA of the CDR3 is TGTGCCAGCAGCCCAGAGCGGGGGGGTACGGAAGAGACCCAGTACTTC.

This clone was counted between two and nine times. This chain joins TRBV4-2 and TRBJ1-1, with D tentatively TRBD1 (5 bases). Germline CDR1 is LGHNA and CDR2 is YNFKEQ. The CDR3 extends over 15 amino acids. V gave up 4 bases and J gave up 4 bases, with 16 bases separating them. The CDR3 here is CASSPHGAGITEAFF. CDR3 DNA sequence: TGTGCCAGCAGCCCGCATGGGGCAGGGATCACTGAAGCTTTCTTT.

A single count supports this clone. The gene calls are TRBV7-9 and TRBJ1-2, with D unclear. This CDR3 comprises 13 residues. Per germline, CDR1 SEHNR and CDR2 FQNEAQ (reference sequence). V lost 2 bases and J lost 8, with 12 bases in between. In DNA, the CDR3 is TGTGCCAGCAGCTTAAGCGGGGTTGACGGCTACACCTTC. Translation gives CASSLSGVDGYTF.

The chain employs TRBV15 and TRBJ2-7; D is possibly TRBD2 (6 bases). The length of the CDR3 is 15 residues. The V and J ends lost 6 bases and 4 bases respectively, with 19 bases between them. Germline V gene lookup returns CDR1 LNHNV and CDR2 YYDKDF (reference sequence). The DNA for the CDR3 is TGTGCCACCAGGGCGGAGGCGGGGTACCAATACGAGCAGTACTTC. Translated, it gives CATRAEAGYQYEQYF.

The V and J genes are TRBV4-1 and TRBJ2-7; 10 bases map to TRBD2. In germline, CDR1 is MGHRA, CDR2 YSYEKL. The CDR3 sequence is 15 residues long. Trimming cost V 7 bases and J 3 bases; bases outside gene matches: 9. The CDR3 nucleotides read TGCGCCAGCACCCAGACAGTAGCGGGGGGCTACGAGCAGTACTTC. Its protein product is CASTQTVAGGYEQYF.

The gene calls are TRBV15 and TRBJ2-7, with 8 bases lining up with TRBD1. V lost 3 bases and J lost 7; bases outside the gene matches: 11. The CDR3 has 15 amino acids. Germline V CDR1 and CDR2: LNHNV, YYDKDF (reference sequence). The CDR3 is CATSRSRQGFGEQYF. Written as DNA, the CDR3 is TGTGCCACCAGCAGGTCACGACAGGGGTTCGGGGAGCAGTACTTC.

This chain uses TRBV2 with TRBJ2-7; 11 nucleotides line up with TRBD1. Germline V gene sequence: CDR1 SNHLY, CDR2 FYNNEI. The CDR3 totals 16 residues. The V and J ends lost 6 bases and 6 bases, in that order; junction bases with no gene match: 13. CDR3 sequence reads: CASRLNVGTGGGEQYF. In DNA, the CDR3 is TGTGCCAGCAGGCTTAATGTGGGGACAGGGGGAGGCGAGCAGTACTTC.

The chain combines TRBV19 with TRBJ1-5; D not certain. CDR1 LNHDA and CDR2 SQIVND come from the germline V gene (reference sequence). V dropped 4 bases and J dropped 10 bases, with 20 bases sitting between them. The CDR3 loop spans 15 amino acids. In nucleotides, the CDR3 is TGTGCCAGTAGTACCATTACGACGACTCTTAACCCCCAGCATTTT. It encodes CASSTITTTLNPQHF.

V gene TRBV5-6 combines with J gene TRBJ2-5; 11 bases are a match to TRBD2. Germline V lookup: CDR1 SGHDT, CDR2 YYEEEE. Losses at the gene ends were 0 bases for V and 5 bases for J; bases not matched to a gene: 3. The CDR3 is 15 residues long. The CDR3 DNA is TGTGCCAGCAGCTTGGCTAGGACTAGCGGGGAGACCCAGTACTTC. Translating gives CASSLARTSGETQYF.

This CDR3 is CASSRVRGGQQTSSYNSPLHF. DNA for the CDR3: TGCGCCAGCAGCCGCGTCCGGGGGGGACAGCAAACGAGCTCCTATAATTCACCCCTCCACTTT. This rearrangement joins TRBV4-1 to TRBJ1-6, with 7 bases fitting TRBD1. This CDR3 has 21 amino acids. CDR1 and CDR2 (germline): MGHRA, YSYEKL. J was trimmed by 0 bases and V by 4 bases; bases with no gene match: 18.

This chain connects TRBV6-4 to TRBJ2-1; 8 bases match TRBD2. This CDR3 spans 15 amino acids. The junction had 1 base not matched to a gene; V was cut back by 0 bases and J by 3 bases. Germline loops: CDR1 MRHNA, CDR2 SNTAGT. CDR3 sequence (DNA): TGTGCCAGCAGTGACTCAGCGGGGGACTACAATGAGCAGTTCTTC. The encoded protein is CASSDSAGDYNEQFF.

Written as DNA, the CDR3 is TGTGCCAGCAGCTTAGGGGCTAGCGGGGGTGAGCAGTTCTTC. Translating gives CASSLGASGGEQFF. The chain uses TRBV13 and TRBJ2-1; 10 bases fit TRBD2. V was clipped by 0 bases and J by 9 bases; unmatched bases: 2. The germline V gene encodes CDR1 PRHDT and CDR2 FYEKMQ (reference sequence). The CDR3 consists of 14 residues.

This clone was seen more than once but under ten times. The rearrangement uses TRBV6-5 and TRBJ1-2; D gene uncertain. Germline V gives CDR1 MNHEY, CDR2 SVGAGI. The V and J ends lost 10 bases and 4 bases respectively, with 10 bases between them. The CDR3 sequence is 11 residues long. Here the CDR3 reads CATEGAYGYTF. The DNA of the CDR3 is TGTGCCACCGAGGGCGCCTATGGCTACACCTTC.

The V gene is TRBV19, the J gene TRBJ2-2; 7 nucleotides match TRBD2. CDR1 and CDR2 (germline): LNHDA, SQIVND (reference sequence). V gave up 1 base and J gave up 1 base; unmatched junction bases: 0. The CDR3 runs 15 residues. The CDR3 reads CASSIGGGNTGELFF. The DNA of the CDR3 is TGTGCCAGTAGTATAGGCGGGGGGAACACCGGGGAGCTGTTTTTT.

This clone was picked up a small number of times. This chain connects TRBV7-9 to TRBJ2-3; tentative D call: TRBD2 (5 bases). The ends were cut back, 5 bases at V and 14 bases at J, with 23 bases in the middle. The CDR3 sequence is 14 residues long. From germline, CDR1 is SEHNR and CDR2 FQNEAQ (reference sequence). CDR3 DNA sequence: TGTGCCAGCAGCGGACCGGGGATAATCCCCGAATGGTATTTT. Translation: CASSGPGIIPEWYF.

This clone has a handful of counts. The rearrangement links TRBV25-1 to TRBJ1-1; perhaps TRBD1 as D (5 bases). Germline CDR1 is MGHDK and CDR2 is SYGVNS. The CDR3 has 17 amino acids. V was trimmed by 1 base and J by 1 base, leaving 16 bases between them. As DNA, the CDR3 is TGTGCCAGCAGTGAATCTATTGGGGCGGGAGAGAACACTGAAGCTTTCTTT. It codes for CASSESIGAGENTEAFF.

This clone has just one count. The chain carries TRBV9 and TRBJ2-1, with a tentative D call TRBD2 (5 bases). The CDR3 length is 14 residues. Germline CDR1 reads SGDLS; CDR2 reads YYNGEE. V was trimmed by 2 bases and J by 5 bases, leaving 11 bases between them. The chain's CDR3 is CASSVASRHNEQFF. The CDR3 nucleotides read TGTGCCAGCAGCGTGGCTAGCAGGCACAATGAGCAGTTCTTC.

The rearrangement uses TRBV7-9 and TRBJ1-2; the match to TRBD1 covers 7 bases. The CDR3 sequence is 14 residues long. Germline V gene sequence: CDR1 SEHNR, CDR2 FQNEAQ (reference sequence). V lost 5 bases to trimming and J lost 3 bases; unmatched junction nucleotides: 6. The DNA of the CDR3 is TGTGCCAGCAGCCCAGACAGGGAGTACTATGGCTACACCTTC. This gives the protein CASSPDREYYGYTF.